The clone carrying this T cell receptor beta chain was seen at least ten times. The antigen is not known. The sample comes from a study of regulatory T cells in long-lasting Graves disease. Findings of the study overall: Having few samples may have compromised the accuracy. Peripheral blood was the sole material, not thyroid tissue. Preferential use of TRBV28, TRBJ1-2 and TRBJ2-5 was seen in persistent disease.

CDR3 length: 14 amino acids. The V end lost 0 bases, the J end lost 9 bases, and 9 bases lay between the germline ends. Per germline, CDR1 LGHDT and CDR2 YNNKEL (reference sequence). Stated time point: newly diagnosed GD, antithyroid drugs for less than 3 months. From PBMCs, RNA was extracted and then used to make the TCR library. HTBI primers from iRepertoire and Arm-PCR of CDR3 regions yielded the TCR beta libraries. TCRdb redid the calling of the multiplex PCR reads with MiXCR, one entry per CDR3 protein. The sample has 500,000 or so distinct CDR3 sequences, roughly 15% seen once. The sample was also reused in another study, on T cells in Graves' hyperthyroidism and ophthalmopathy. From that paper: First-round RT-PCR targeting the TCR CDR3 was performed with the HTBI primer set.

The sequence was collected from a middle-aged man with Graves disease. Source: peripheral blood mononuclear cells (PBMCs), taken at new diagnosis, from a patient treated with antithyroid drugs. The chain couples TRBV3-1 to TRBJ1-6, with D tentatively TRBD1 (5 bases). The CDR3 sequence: CASSQEGGVSPLHF. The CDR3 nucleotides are TGTGCCAGCAGCCAAGAGGGGGGGGTTTCACCCCTCCACTTT.